Described below is a single T cell receptor (beta chain) sequence and its context. The data were obtained in a study of OX40 agonist ivuxolimab in advanced cancers. TCRdb's copy holds only in-frame clones and misses some; the assay was immunoSEQ multiplex PCR. The repertoire holds about 68,000 clones, under 90% seen once, with roughly 0.69% in the top ten. The clonotype was recovered from an adult with an advanced solid tumor such as melanoma, head and neck, liver or kidney cancer. The material sequenced was CD4+ or CD8+ T cells sorted from blood, taken in a trial of the OX40 agonist ivuxolimab.

The CDR3 DNA reads as TGCAGCGCCGATGGTTGGACAGGCACAGATACGCAGTATTTT. Protein sequence: CSADGWTGTDTQYF. This chain joins TRBV29-1 and TRBJ2-3, with D possibly TRBD1 on 6 matching bases. The V end was cut by 7 bases, the J end by 1 base, with 15 bases between. The germline V gene encodes CDR1 SQVTM and CDR2 ANQGSEA. The CDR3 totals 14 residues.